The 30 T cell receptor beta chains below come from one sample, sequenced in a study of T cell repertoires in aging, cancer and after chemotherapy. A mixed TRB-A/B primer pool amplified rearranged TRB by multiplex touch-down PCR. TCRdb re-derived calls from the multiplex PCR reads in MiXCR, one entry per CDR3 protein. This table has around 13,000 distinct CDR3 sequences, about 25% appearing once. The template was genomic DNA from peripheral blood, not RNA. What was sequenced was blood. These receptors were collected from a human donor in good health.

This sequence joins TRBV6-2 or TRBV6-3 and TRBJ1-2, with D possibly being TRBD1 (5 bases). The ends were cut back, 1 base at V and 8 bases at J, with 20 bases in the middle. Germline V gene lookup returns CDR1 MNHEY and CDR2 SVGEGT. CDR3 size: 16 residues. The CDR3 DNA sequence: TGTGCCAGCAGTTACTTTCAGGGTCCCAGTTTCCCCGGCTACACCTTC. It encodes CASSYFQGPSFPGYTF.

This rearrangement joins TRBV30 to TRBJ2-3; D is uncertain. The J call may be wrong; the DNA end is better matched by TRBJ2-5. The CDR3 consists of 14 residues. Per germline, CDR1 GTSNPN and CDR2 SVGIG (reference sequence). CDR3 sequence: CAWSVGTRLETQYF. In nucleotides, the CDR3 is TGTGCCTGGAGTGTAGGTACGCGGCTAGAGACCCAGTACTTC.

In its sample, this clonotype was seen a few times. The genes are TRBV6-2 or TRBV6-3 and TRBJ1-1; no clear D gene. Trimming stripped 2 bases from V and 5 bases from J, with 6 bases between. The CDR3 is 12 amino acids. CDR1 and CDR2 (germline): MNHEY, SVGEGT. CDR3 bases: TGTGCCAGCAGTTACGAGGGAACTGAAGCTTTCTTT. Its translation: CASSYEGTEAFF.

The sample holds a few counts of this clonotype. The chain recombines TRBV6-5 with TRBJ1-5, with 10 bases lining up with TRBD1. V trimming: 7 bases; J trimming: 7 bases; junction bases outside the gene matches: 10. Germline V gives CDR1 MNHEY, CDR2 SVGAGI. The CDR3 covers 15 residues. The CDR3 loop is CASTYSGTGAQPQHF. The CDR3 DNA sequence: TGTGCCAGCACCTACTCCGGGACAGGGGCCCAGCCCCAGCATTTT.

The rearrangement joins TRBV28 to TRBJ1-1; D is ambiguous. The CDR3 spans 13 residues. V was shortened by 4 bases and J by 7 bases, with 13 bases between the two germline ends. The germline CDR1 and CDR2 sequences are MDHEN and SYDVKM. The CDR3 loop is CASSSTGAGEAFF. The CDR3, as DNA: TGTGCCAGCAGTTCAACGGGCGCGGGTGAAGCTTTCTTT.

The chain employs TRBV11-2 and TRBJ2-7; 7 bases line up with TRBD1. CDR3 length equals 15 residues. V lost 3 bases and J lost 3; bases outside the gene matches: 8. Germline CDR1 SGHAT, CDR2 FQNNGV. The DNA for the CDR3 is TGTGCCAGCAGCTTTCCGGGACAGCGCAACTACGAGCAGTACTTC. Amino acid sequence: CASSFPGQRNYEQYF.

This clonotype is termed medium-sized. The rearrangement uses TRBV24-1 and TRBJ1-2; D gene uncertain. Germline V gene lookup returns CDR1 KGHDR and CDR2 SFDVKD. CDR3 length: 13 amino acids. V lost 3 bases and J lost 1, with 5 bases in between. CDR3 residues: CATSDGGNYGYTF. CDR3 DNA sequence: TGTGCCACCAGTGATGGAGGTAACTATGGCTACACCTTC.

This chain's CDR3 is CSARGQGASYEQYF. CDR3 nucleotides: TGCAGTGCTAGGGGACAGGGGGCCTCCTACGAGCAGTACTTC. The J gene is TRBJ2-7, the V gene TRBV20-1, with 12 bases that match TRBD1. Germline V CDR1 and CDR2: DFQATT, SNEGSKA (reference sequence). This CDR3 comprises 14 residues. V was clipped by 3 bases and J by 0 bases; unmatched bases: 0.

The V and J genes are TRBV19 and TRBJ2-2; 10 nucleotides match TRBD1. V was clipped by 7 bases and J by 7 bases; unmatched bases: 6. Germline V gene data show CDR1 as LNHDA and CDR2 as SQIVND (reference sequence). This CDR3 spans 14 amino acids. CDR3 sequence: CASNRQGANGELFF. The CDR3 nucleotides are TGTGCCAGTAACCGACAGGGGGCTAACGGGGAGCTGTTTTTT.

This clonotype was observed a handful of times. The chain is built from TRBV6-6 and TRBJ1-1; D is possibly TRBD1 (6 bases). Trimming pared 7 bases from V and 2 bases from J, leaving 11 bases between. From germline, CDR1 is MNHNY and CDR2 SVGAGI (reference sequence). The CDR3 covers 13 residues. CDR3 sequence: CASIKDRNTEAFF. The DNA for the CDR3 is TGTGCCAGCATAAAGGACAGAAACACTGAAGCTTTCTTT.

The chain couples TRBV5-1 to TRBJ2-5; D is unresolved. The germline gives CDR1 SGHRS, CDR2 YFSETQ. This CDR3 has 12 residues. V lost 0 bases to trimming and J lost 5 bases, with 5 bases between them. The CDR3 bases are TGCGCCAGCAGCTTGGCGGAGGAGACCCAGTACTTC. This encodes CASSLAEETQYF.

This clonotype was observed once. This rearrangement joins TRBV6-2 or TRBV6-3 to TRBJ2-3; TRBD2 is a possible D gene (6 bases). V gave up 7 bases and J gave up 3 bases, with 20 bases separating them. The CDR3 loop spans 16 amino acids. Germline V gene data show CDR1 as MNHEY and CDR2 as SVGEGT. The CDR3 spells CASTHWGLVNTDTQYF. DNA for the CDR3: TGTGCCAGCACCCACTGGGGACTTGTTAATACAGATACGCAGTATTTT.

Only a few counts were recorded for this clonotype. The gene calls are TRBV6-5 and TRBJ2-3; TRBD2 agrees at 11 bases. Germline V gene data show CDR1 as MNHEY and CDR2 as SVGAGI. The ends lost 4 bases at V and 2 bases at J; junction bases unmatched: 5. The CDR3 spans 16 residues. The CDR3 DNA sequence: TGTGCCAGCAGTTCGCTACTAGCGGGGGCCACAGATACGCAGTATTTT. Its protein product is CASSSLLAGATDTQYF.

This CDR3 reads CASSPKLRLAVEETQYF. In nucleotides, the CDR3 is TGTGCCAGCAGCCCAAAACTACGACTAGCCGTGGAAGAGACCCAGTACTTC. This rearrangement joins TRBV7-9 to TRBJ2-5; 7 nucleotides align to TRBD2. Germline trimming cut 5 bases from V and 3 bases from J; bases unmatched to any gene: 15. The CDR3 loop spans 17 amino acids. Per the germline V gene, CDR1 is SEHNR and CDR2 is FQNEAQ (reference sequence). Combining the CDR3 with reference TRBV7-9 and TRBJ2-5 gives the whole variable domain DTGVSQNPRHKITKRGQNVTFRCDPISEHNRLYWYRQTLGQGPEFLTYFQNEAQLEKSRLLSDRFSAERPKGSFSTLEIQRTEQGDSAMYLCASSPKLRLAVEETQYFGPGTRLLVL.

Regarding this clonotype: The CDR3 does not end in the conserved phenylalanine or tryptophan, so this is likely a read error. For the CDR3, the DNA is TGTGCCAGTAGTCCCCCTCGACAGGGGGTAGGTGAGACCCAGTACTCC. It translates to CASSPPRQGVGETQYS. The V call is TRBV19, the J call TRBJ2-5; TRBD1 agrees at 9 bases. In germline, CDR1 is LNHDA, CDR2 SQIVND (reference sequence). With 5 bases clipped from V and 5 bases from J, the junction kept 12 bases outside the gene matches. There are 16 residues in the CDR3.

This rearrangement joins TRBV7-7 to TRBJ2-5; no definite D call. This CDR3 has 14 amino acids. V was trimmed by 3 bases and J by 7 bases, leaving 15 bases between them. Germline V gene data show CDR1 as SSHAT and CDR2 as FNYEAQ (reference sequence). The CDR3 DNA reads TGTGCCAGCAGCTTCCTGACCGACGGTGGGACCCAGTACTTC. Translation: CASSFLTDGGTQYF.

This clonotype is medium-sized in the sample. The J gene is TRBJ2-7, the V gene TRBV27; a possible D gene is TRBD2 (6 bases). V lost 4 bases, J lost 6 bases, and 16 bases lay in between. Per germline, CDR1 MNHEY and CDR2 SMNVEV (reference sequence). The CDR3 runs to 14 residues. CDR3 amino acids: CASSSRAKGGEQYF. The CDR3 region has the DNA TGTGCCAGCAGTTCTAGGGCTAAGGGAGGCGAGCAGTACTTC.

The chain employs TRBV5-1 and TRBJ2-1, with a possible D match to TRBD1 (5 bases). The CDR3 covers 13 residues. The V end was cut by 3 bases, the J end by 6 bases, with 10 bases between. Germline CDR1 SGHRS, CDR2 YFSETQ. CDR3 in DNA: TGCGCCAGCAGCTCCGACAGAGCCAATGAGCAGTTCTTC. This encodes CASSSDRANEQFF.

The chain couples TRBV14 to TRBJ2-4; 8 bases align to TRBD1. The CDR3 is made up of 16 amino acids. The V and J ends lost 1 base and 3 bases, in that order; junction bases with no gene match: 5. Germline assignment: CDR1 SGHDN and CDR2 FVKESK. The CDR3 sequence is CASSQAQGASKNIQYF. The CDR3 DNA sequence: TGTGCCAGCAGCCAAGCGCAGGGGGCTAGCAAAAACATTCAGTACTTC.

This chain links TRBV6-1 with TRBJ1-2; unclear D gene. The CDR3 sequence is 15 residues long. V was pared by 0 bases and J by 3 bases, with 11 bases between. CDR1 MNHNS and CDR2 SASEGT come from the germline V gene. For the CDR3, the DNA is TGTGCCAGCAGTGAAGCGCGGTGGTCATACTATGGCTACACCTTC. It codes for CASSEARWSYYGYTF.

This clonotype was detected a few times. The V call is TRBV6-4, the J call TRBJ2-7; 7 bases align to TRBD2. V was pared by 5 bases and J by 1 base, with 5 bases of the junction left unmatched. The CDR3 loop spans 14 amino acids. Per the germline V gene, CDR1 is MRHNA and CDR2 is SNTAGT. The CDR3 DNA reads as TGTGCCAGCAGTCTGACAGCGGGATCCTACGAGCAGTACTTC. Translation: CASSLTAGSYEQYF.

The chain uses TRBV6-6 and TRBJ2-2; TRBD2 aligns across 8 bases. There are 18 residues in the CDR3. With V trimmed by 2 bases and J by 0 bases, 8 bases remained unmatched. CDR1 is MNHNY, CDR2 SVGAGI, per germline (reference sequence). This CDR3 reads CASSYPRLRGANTGELFF. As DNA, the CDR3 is TGTGCCAGCAGTTACCCAAGGCTGCGGGGGGCGAACACCGGGGAGCTGTTTTTT.

Here the CDR3 reads CASSFQLDSQSYEQYF. For the CDR3, the DNA is TGTGCCAGCAGTTTCCAACTGGACAGCCAATCCTACGAGCAGTACTTC. The gene calls are TRBV28 and TRBJ2-7, with D tentatively TRBD1 (6 bases). CDR3 size: 16 residues. CDR1 and CDR2 from the germline V gene are MDHEN and SYDVKM. V lost 3 bases, J lost 1 base, and 16 bases lay in between. Full variable domain (missing parts from reference TRBV28 and TRBJ2-7): DVKVTQSSRYLVKRTGEKVFLECVQDMDHENMFWYRQDPGLGLRLIYFSYDVKMKEKGDIPEGYSVSREKKERFSLILESASTNQTSMYLCASSFQLDSQSYEQYFGPGTRLTVT.

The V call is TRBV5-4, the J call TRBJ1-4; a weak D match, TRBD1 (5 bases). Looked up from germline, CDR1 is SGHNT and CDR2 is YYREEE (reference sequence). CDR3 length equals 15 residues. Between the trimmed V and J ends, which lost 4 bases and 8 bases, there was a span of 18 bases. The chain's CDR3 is CASSLGGQGQEKLFF. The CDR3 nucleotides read TGTGCCAGCAGCCTCGGAGGGCAGGGTCAGGAAAAACTGTTTTTT.

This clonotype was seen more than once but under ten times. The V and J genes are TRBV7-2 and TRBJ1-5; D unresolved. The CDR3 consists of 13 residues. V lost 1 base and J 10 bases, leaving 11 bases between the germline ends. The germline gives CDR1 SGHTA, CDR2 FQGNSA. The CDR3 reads CASSLGSSGPQHF. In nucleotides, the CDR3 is TGTGCCAGCAGCTTAGGGTCTTCGGGACCCCAGCATTTT.

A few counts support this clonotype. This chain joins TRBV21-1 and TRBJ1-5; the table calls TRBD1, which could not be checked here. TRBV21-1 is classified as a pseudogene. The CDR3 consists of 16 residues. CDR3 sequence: CASSNRLWGGWQPQHF. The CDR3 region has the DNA TGTGCCAGCAGCAATAGATTGTGGGGGGGATGGCAGCCCCAGCATTTT.

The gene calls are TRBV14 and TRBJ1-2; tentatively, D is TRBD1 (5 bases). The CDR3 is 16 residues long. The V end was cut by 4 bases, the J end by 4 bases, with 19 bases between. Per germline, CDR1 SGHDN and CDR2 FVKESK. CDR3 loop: CASSPGGSRATYGYTF. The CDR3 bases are TGTGCCAGCAGCCCCGGGGGTTCCAGGGCAACCTATGGCTACACCTTC.

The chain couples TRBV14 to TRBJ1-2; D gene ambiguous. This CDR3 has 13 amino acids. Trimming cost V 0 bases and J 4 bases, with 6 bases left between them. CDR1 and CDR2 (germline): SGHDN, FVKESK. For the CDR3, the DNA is TGTGCCAGCAGCCAAGATTATAGCTATGGCTACACCTTC. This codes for CASSQDYSYGYTF.

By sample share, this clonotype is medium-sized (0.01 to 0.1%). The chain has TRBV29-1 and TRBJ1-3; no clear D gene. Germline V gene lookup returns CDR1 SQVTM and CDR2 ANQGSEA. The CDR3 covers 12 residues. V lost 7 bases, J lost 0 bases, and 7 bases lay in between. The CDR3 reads CSGRTSGNTIYF. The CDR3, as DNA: TGCAGCGGCAGGACCTCTGGAAACACCATATATTTT.

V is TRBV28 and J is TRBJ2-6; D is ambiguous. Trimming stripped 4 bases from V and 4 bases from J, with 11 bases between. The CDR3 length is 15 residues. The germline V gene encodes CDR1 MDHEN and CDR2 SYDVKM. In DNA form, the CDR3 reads TGTGCCAGCAGTTACCCAGTGTCCGGGGCCAACGTCCTGACTTTC. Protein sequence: CASSYPVSGANVLTF.